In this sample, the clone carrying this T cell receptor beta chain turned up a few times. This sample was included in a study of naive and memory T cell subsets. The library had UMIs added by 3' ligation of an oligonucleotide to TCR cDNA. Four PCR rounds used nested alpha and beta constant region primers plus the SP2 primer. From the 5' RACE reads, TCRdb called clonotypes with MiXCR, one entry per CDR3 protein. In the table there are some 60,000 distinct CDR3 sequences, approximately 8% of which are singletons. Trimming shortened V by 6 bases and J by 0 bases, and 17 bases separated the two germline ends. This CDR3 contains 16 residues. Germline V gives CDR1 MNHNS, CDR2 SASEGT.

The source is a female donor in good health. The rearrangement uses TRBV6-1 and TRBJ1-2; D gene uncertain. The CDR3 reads CASSLWQPIPNYGYTF. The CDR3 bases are TGTGCCAGCAGCCTGTGGCAGCCCATTCCTAACTATGGCTACACCTTC.